The next 27 T cell receptor beta chains were all read from a single sample in a study of T cells in Graves' hyperthyroidism and ophthalmopathy. The investigators amplified TCR beta CDR3 regions from RNA transcripts. Using the HTBI primer set, a first-round RT-PCR was run on the TCR CDR3. MiXCR, applied by TCRdb to the multiplex PCR reads, yields one record per CDR3 protein. The sample lists under 650,000 distinct CDR3 sequences; 16% were seen once. Sequenced sample: blood. These TCRs come from a woman aged 25 to 39 with Graves' hyperthyroidism.

At least ten counts were recorded for this clonotype. The gene calls are TRBV14 and TRBJ1-1; TRBD1 might be the D (5 bases). Germline V lookup: CDR1 SGHDN, CDR2 FVKESK. CDR3 length equals 15 residues. Deletions cut 2 bases from V and 0 bases from J, with 10 bases between. CDR3 nucleotides: TGTGCCAGCAGCCAATTAGGGGAACTGAACACTGAAGCTTTCTTT. Encoded protein: CASSQLGELNTEAFF. Full variable domain (rest looked up from reference TRBV14 and TRBJ1-1): EAGVTQFPSHSVIEKGQTVTLRCDPISGHDNLYWYRRVMGKEIKFLLHFVKESKQDESGMPNNRFLAERTGGTYSTLKVQPAELEDSGVYFCASSQLGELNTEAFFGQGTRLTVV.

The chain uses TRBV11-3 and TRBJ2-3, with a weak D call TRBD2 (6 bases). The CDR3 consists of 15 residues. V lost 3 bases and J lost 2, with 12 bases in between. The V gene's germline CDR1 is SGHNT and CDR2 YENEEA. The CDR3 loop reads CASSLAGSLTDTQYF. CDR3 DNA sequence: TGTGCCAGCAGCTTGGCCGGGAGTCTCACAGATACGCAGTATTTT.

This clonotype has more than one count but fewer than ten. The rearrangement links TRBV20-1 to TRBJ2-2, with D tentatively TRBD1 (6 bases). V lost 6 bases, J lost 1 base, and 21 bases lay in between. Germline assignment: CDR1 DFQATT and CDR2 SNEGSKA (reference sequence). The CDR3 length is 17 residues. DNA of the CDR3: TGCAGTGCGGATTGGCCTCTCGGGACACAGAACACCGGGGAGCTGTTTTTT. This codes for CSADWPLGTQNTGELFF.

This clonotype has at least ten counts. This sequence joins TRBV28 and TRBJ2-7, with TRBD1 matching over 7 bases. The CDR3 runs to 12 residues. The germline gives CDR1 MDHEN, CDR2 SYDVKM. V lost 6 bases to trimming and J lost 3 bases; unmatched junction nucleotides: 2. The CDR3 spells CASRRDSYEQYF. The CDR3 DNA reads TGTGCCAGCAGAAGGGACAGCTACGAGCAGTACTTC.

The table lists this clonotype with a few counts. The rearrangement links TRBV27 to TRBJ1-5; TRBD1 is a possible D gene (5 bases). V lost 5 bases to trimming and J lost 7 bases, with 15 bases between them. Looked up from germline, CDR1 is MNHEY and CDR2 is SMNVEV (reference sequence). The CDR3 has 14 residues. CDR3 coding DNA: TGTGCCAGCAGTCTCTCAGGGATAGGGCAGCCCCAGCATTTT. Its protein is CASSLSGIGQPQHF.

This clonotype was seen ten or more times. V is TRBV28 and J is TRBJ2-7; 7 bases align to TRBD1. V was clipped by 8 bases and J by 0 bases; unmatched bases: 1. CDR1 and CDR2 (germline): MDHEN, SYDVKM. The CDR3 has 12 residues. CDR3 in DNA: TGTGCCAGCGGGACAGTCTCCTACGAGCAGTACTTC. It encodes CASGTVSYEQYF.

This clonotype was found a few times. The chain uses TRBV7-2 and TRBJ1-1, with D perhaps matching TRBD1 (5 bases). The CDR3 has 14 amino acids. V lost 3 bases and J 8 bases, leaving 16 bases between the germline ends. Germline V CDR1 and CDR2: SGHTA, FQGNSA. CDR3 loop: CASSFNYQGTEAFF. The CDR3 DNA is TGTGCCAGCAGCTTCAATTACCAGGGCACGGAAGCTTTCTTT.

J is TRBJ2-7 and V is TRBV20-1; 12 nucleotides match TRBD2. Germline CDR1 is DFQATT and CDR2 is SNEGSKA (reference sequence). The CDR3 runs 15 residues. With V trimmed by 3 bases and J by 4 bases, 7 bases remained unmatched. The CDR3 region is CSASPTSGRRYEQYF. The DNA for the CDR3 is TGCAGTGCTAGCCCAACTAGCGGGAGGAGATACGAGCAGTACTTC.

The genes are TRBV6-1 and TRBJ2-7; TRBD2 matches 11 bases. CDR3 length equals 14 residues. Per germline, CDR1 MNHNS and CDR2 SASEGT. J lost 2 bases, V lost 11 bases, and 8 bases had no gene match. The CDR3 reads CALNRLAGTYEQYF. DNA of the CDR3: TGTGCCTTAAACCGACTAGCGGGGACCTACGAGCAGTACTTC.

The chain employs TRBV4-2 and TRBJ1-4; TRBD1 aligns across 7 bases. The CDR3 is 12 amino acids. Germline-derived CDR1 and CDR2 are LGHNA and YNFKEQ. Losses at the gene ends were 5 bases for V and 12 bases for J; bases not matched to a gene: 6. The CDR3 coding sequence is TGTGCCAGCAGCATCTACAGGGGCGAACTGTTTTTT. Amino acids: CASSIYRGELFF.

This clonotype was picked up a small number of times. The chain joins TRBV7-2 to TRBJ1-5; D gene ambiguous. CDR1 SGHTA and CDR2 FQGNSA come from the germline V gene. The CDR3 spans 13 residues. V lost 2 bases to trimming and J lost 5 bases, with 7 bases between them. CDR3 in amino acids: CASSLYLDQPQHF. The CDR3 DNA reads as TGTGCCAGCAGCTTATACCTAGATCAGCCCCAGCATTTT.

This clonotype was observed many times. This chain links TRBV6-2 or TRBV6-3 with TRBJ2-3; 12 bases agree with TRBD2. With 4 bases clipped from V and 3 bases from J, the junction kept 8 bases outside the gene matches. The CDR3 has 17 amino acids. Germline V gene lookup returns CDR1 MNHEY and CDR2 SVGEGT. This chain's CDR3 is CASSSPRLAGVTDTQYF. The CDR3 nucleotides are TGTGCCAGCAGTTCGCCACGACTAGCGGGAGTTACAGATACGCAGTATTTT.

This clonotype was observed many times. The V call is TRBV28, the J call TRBJ2-5; TRBD1 agrees at 7 bases. The V and J ends lost 3 bases and 7 bases, in that order; junction bases with no gene match: 11. Germline V gives CDR1 MDHEN, CDR2 SYDVKM. The CDR3 has 15 residues. In nucleotides, the CDR3 is TGTGCCAGCAGTTTGCGTAGGGGGCGCGGGCGGACCCAGTACTTC. Translating it yields CASSLRRGRGRTQYF.

This clonotype was found many times. The chain recombines TRBV24-1 with TRBJ1-5; the D is unclear. CDR3 length: 14 amino acids. V was trimmed by 6 bases and J by 6 bases, leaving 14 bases between them. Per germline, CDR1 KGHDR and CDR2 SFDVKD. The chain's CDR3 is CATSKSQSGQPQHF. In DNA, the CDR3 is TGTGCCACCAGTAAGTCACAATCTGGTCAGCCCCAGCATTTT.

This clonotype was observed at least ten times. J is TRBJ2-1 and V is TRBV12-3 or TRBV12-4; 8 bases map to TRBD2. The CDR3 has 15 residues. V shed 5 bases and J 2 bases; nucleotides not matched to a gene: 5. The CDR3 coding sequence is TGTGCCAGCAGTGAATCTAGCGGGCCCTACAATGAGCAGTTCTTC. The encoded protein is CASSESSGPYNEQFF.

In its sample, this clonotype was seen many times. The chain couples TRBV7-9 to TRBJ2-1; 7 nucleotides line up with TRBD2. Germline loops: CDR1 SEHNR, CDR2 FQNEAQ (reference sequence). The CDR3 contains 14 residues. The ends lost 9 bases at V and 4 bases at J; junction bases unmatched: 9. Written as DNA, the CDR3 is TGTGCCAGTATAAGACGGGAGGTGTACAATGAGCAGTTCTTC. It specifies CASIRREVYNEQFF.

This chain joins TRBV4-1 and TRBJ1-5, with a weak D call TRBD1 (5 bases). V lost 1 base and J lost 4, with 14 bases in between. Germline CDR1 is MGHRA and CDR2 is YSYEKL. This CDR3 spans 16 amino acids. CDR3 DNA sequence: TGCGCCAGCAGCCAAGGGTCGGGACCCCCTAATCAGCCCCAGCATTTT. This gives the protein CASSQGSGPPNQPQHF.

This clonotype came up many times. The chain links TRBV7-2 to TRBJ2-5; D uncertain. The germline V gene has CDR1 SGHTA and CDR2 FQGNSA. The V and J ends lost 0 bases and 1 base respectively, with 9 bases between them. The CDR3 is 15 residues long. CDR3 sequence reads: CASSLARYSQETQYF. Written as DNA, the CDR3 is TGTGCCAGCAGCTTAGCGAGATACAGCCAAGAGACCCAGTACTTC.

This clonotype was recorded a few times. A read error may be the cause here, since a much bigger clone is one base away. The chain links TRBV7-3 to TRBJ2-1; D not resolved. Germline assignment: CDR1 SGHTA and CDR2 FQGTGA. V gave up 2 bases and J gave up 5 bases, with 7 bases separating them. The length of the CDR3 is 13 residues. Written as DNA, the CDR3 is TGTGCCAGCAGCTTAGTTAGGGACAATGAGCAGTTCTTC. Translated, it gives CASSLVRDNEQFF.

Only a few counts were recorded for this clonotype. V and J are TRBV6-5 and TRBJ2-7, with TRBD2 matching 9 bases. Per the germline V gene, CDR1 is MNHEY and CDR2 is SVGAGI. This CDR3 is built from 16 residues. Trimming removed 2 bases from V and 3 bases from J; junction bases left unmatched: 8. CDR3 sequence (DNA): TGTGCCAGCAGTTACCCCGTAGCGGGAGATAACTACGAGCAGTACTTC. Protein sequence: CASSYPVAGDNYEQYF.

This chain joins TRBV20-1 and TRBJ2-7; no clear D gene. The germline V gene has CDR1 DFQATT and CDR2 SNEGSKA (reference sequence). V lost 2 bases, J lost 2 bases, and 13 bases lay in between. The CDR3 is made up of 14 amino acids. CDR3 in amino acids: CSARSRTETYEQYF. The CDR3 bases are TGCAGTGCTAGATCTCGGACGGAGACCTACGAGCAGTACTTC.

This clonotype was picked up many times. The chain joins TRBV20-1 to TRBJ2-1, with D unclear. Trimming removed 4 bases from V and 3 bases from J, with 16 bases in between. CDR3 size: 15 residues. Germline-derived CDR1 and CDR2 are DFQATT and SNEGSKA (reference sequence). The CDR3 protein is CSAKPTASFYNEQFF. Written as DNA, the CDR3 is TGCAGTGCTAAACCCACGGCAAGCTTCTACAATGAGCAGTTCTTC.

This clonotype was detected many times. The chain uses TRBV28 and TRBJ1-5; D ambiguous. The V and J ends lost 6 bases and 7 bases respectively, with 16 bases between them. Germline V gene lookup returns CDR1 MDHEN and CDR2 SYDVKM. CDR3 length: 14 residues. The CDR3 nucleotides read TGTGCCAGCAGACCCATCGGGTATGGGCAGCCCCAGCATTTT. Its translation is CASRPIGYGQPQHF.

This clonotype appeared many times. The genes are TRBV20-1 and TRBJ1-5, with D uncertain. CDR1 is DFQATT, CDR2 SNEGSKA, per germline (reference sequence). V lost 3 bases and J 7 bases, leaving 10 bases between the germline ends. The CDR3 is made up of 12 amino acids. CDR3 in DNA: TGCAGTGCTAGTATGCGAAGGCAGCCCCAGCATTTT. Protein sequence: CSASMRRQPQHF.

This clonotype occurred a few times. The chain is built from TRBV20-1 and TRBJ2-2, with 12 bases aligning to TRBD2. The junction had 6 bases not matched to a gene; V was cut back by 1 base and J by 0 bases. The CDR3 extends over 18 amino acids. CDR1 DFQATT and CDR2 SNEGSKA come from the germline V gene (reference sequence). For the CDR3, the DNA is TGCAGTGCTAGAGGACTAGCGGGAGTACTCGCGAACACCGGGGAGCTGTTTTTT. It translates to CSARGLAGVLANTGELFF.

V gene TRBV14 combines with J gene TRBJ2-7; 8 bases are shared with TRBD1. Germline V CDR1 and CDR2: SGHDN, FVKESK. This CDR3 has 15 amino acids. V lost 4 bases, J lost 1 base, and 6 bases stayed unmatched. In DNA, the CDR3 is TGTGCCAGCAGCCCCCGTTGGACAGGGTCCTACGAGCAGTACTTC. Amino acids: CASSPRWTGSYEQYF.

At least ten counts were recorded for this clonotype. V usage is TRBV5-1 and J usage is TRBJ2-5; TRBD1 is a possible D gene (6 bases). Germline CDR1 and CDR2: SGHRS and YFSETQ. The V and J ends lost 3 bases and 5 bases respectively, with 14 bases between them. This CDR3 has 14 residues. Written as DNA, the CDR3 is TGCGCCAGCAGCTCCACCTACAGGGACGAGACCCAGTACTTC. Translating gives CASSSTYRDETQYF.